Presented here are 22 T cell receptor beta chains from one specimen sequenced in a study of cytomegalovirus exposure and HLA in healthy donors (dated by TCRdb to the late 2010s). Preparation of the library involved the immunoSEQ multiplex PCR assay. For the multiplex PCR, a mixture combining 60 forward primers for TCR Vbeta segments and 13 reverse primers for TCR Jbeta segments was used. Held by TCRdb, this immuneACCESS table contains in-frame sequences only and omits some clones. Under half of the omission traces to an unresolved V gene where checked; the cause of the rest is unknown. The sample table holds 150,000 to 160,000 clones, of which around 70% were seen once. The ten largest clonotypes hold around 1.9% of the sample. Sequenced: PBMCs. The receptors stem from a young man in good health and CMV-seronegative.

Judged by abundance, this clone is large (0.1 to 1%). The chain has TRBV9 and TRBJ2-5, with TRBD2 identical over 9 bases. CDR3 length: 14 residues. Trimming cost V 3 bases and J 6 bases; bases outside gene matches: 6. Germline CDR1 and CDR2: SGDLS and YYNGEE. This CDR3 is CASSAGLAWQTQYF. The CDR3 DNA reads TGTGCCAGCAGCGCGGGACTAGCTTGGCAGACCCAGTACTTC.

This CDR3 is CASSEGARETQYF. CDR3 nucleotides: TGTGCCAGCAGCGAGGGGGCAAGGGAGACCCAGTACTTC. This chain links TRBV9 with TRBJ2-5; 7 bases align to TRBD1. Germline assignment: CDR1 SGDLS and CDR2 YYNGEE. J lost 5 bases, V lost 3 bases, and 4 bases had no gene match. The CDR3 length is 13 residues.

The CDR3 DNA is TGTGCCAGCAGACCCGGGGTCTCCTACAATGAGCAGTTCTTC. Protein sequence: CASRPGVSYNEQFF. The rearrangement uses TRBV6-6 and TRBJ2-1, with D possibly TRBD2 on 5 matching bases. CDR3 length: 14 residues. Germline CDR1 reads MNHNY; CDR2 reads SVGAGI (reference sequence). Trimming shortened V by 6 bases and J by 0 bases, and 9 bases separated the two germline ends.

V gene TRBV6-6 combines with J gene TRBJ1-1; maybe TRBD1 (5 bases). Germline-derived CDR1 and CDR2 are MNHNY and SVGAGI (reference sequence). V was pared by 0 bases and J by 4 bases, with 15 bases between. This CDR3 is built from 16 residues. The CDR3 spells CASSYSIAGRGTEAFF. Here the CDR3 DNA reads TGTGCCAGCAGTTACTCGATAGCGGGGAGGGGCACTGAAGCTTTCTTT.

J is TRBJ2-7 and V is TRBV27; D call uncertain. V was trimmed by 2 bases and J by 0 bases, leaving 8 bases between them. CDR1 is MNHEY, CDR2 SMNVEV, per germline (reference sequence). This CDR3 has 14 residues. The CDR3 is CASSLDSYSYEQYF. The CDR3 region has the DNA TGTGCCAGCAGTTTAGATAGCTACTCCTACGAGCAGTACTTC.

V and J are TRBV7-8 and TRBJ2-7, with D uncertain. The length of the CDR3 is 14 residues. In germline, CDR1 is SGHVS, CDR2 FQNEAQ. Trimming shortened V by 2 bases and J by 0 bases, and 8 bases separated the two germline ends. CDR3 nucleotide sequence: TGTGCCAGCAGCTTAACACAGATCTCCTACGAGCAGTACTTC. Its protein product is CASSLTQISYEQYF.

This chain links TRBV7-3 with TRBJ2-7, with 8 bases aligning to TRBD1. The V segment lost 5 bases and the J segment 6 bases; nucleotides outside the gene matches: 3. The germline V gene encodes CDR1 SGHTA and CDR2 FQGTGA. The CDR3 has 12 amino acids. In DNA form, the CDR3 reads TGTGCCAGCAGCCTTGGGACAGGCGAGCAGTACTTC. Translation: CASSLGTGEQYF.

The chain employs TRBV6-5 and TRBJ2-3, with TRBD1 as a possible D gene (5 bases). Trimming pared 0 bases from V and 1 base from J, leaving 8 bases between. The V gene's germline CDR1 is MNHEY and CDR2 SVGAGI. The CDR3 is made up of 15 amino acids. CDR3 in DNA: TGTGCCAGCAGTTACTCACAGGCTGGCACAGATACGCAGTATTTT. Translating gives CASSYSQAGTDTQYF.

The chain combines TRBV5-1 with TRBJ2-1; the D gene is possibly TRBD2 (5 bases). The V end lost 2 bases, the J end lost 5 bases, and 11 bases lay between the germline ends. Germline V gene lookup returns CDR1 SGHRS and CDR2 YFSETQ. There are 14 residues in the CDR3. The CDR3 DNA is TGCGCCAGCAGCTTTTTGACGGGGAACAATGAGCAGTTCTTC. Protein product: CASSFLTGNNEQFF. The variable domain in full, with the rest retrieved from reference TRBV5-1 and TRBJ2-1, is KAGVTQTPRYLIKTRGQQVTLSCSPISGHRSVSWYQQTPGQGLQFLFEYFSETQRNKGNFPGRFSGRQFSNSRSEMNVSTLELGDSALYLCASSFLTGNNEQFFGPGTRLTVL.

This clone was found a few times. V usage is TRBV6-5 and J usage is TRBJ2-7, with 8 bases matching TRBD2. Germline CDR1 is MNHEY and CDR2 is SVGAGI. After removal of 5 bases from V and 4 bases from J, the junction contained 4 bases not matched to a gene. The CDR3 is 13 amino acids. CDR3 amino acids: CASSLGGGYEQYF. Written as DNA, the CDR3 is TGTGCCAGCAGTCTTGGCGGGGGGTACGAGCAGTACTTC.

The chain combines TRBV5-4 with TRBJ2-1; the match to TRBD1 covers 7 bases. CDR3 length: 16 amino acids. Germline CDR1 SGHNT, CDR2 YYREEE (reference sequence). Trimming at V came to 0 bases and at J to 6 bases, leaving 9 bases not matched to a gene. The CDR3 here is CASSLGSGGMFNEQFF. In DNA, the CDR3 is TGTGCCAGCAGCTTGGGTTCAGGGGGTATGTTCAATGAGCAGTTCTTC.

The chain employs TRBV4-1 and TRBJ1-1; 9 nucleotides align to TRBD1. V lost 3 bases and J lost 7; bases outside the gene matches: 9. Per the germline V gene, CDR1 is MGHRA and CDR2 is YSYEKL. There are 15 residues in the CDR3. DNA of the CDR3: TGCGCCAGCAGCCACACACCCGGGACAGGGCGTGAAGCTTTCTTT. It codes for CASSHTPGTGREAFF.

The chain has TRBV7-2 and TRBJ1-5; tentatively, D is TRBD1 (5 bases). Germline V lookup: CDR1 SGHTA, CDR2 FQGNSA. V gave up 0 bases and J gave up 3 bases, with 9 bases separating them. This CDR3 comprises 15 residues. The CDR3 DNA sequence: TGTGCCAGCAGCTTAGCAAGGGGTCTCAATCAGCCCCAGCATTTT. Protein sequence: CASSLARGLNQPQHF.

The chain is built from TRBV28 and TRBJ1-1; D remains ambiguous. The germline V and J ends were trimmed by 4 bases and 6 bases, with 18 bases remaining between them. Germline CDR1 MDHEN, CDR2 SYDVKM. This CDR3 is built from 15 residues. As DNA, the CDR3 is TGTGCCAGCAGTTCCCCCGAGCCCAGGCGGGCTGAAGCTTTCTTT. Encoded protein: CASSSPEPRRAEAFF.

This clone has a handful of counts. The rearrangement joins TRBV9 to TRBJ2-7, with D perhaps matching TRBD2 (5 bases). Trimming shortened V by 4 bases and J by 2 bases, and 13 bases separated the two germline ends. CDR1 and CDR2 from the germline V gene are SGDLS and YYNGEE. The CDR3 has 14 amino acids. The CDR3 coding sequence is TGTGCCAGCAGCCCCCGGGATTCTACCTACGAGCAGTACTTC. Its translation: CASSPRDSTYEQYF.

The V gene is TRBV5-4, the J gene TRBJ2-1; a weak D match, TRBD1 (6 bases). Germline V lookup: CDR1 SGHNT, CDR2 YYREEE (reference sequence). There are 12 residues in the CDR3. Trimming removed 4 bases at V and 10 bases at J, with 12 bases between. The CDR3 coding sequence is TGTGCCAGCAGCCAGCTGACAGGAGAGCAGTTCTTC. Translated: CASSQLTGEQFF.

In this sample, this clone turned up a few times. This rearrangement joins TRBV27 to TRBJ2-1, with a possible D match to TRBD2 (5 bases). Trimming cost V 5 bases and J 2 bases, with 13 bases left between them. Germline lookup yields CDR1 MNHEY and CDR2 SMNVEV (reference sequence). The CDR3 extends over 15 amino acids. CDR3 bases: TGTGCCAGCAGTCCTGGACTGAGCGCCTACAATGAGCAGTTCTTC. As protein: CASSPGLSAYNEQFF.

A few counts support this clone. The rearrangement joins TRBV5-8 to TRBJ1-5; D possibly corresponds to TRBD1 (5 bases). Germline V lookup: CDR1 SGHTS, CDR2 YDEGEE. The V gene lost 0 bases and the J gene lost 7 bases, with 8 bases spanning the gap. The CDR3 spans 13 residues. CDR3 DNA: TGTGCCAGCAGCTTGGAGGGGTGGCAGCCCCAGCATTTT. Amino acid sequence: CASSLEGWQPQHF.

The V call is TRBV7-8, the J call TRBJ2-2; tentatively, D is TRBD2 (6 bases). Trimming removed 5 bases at V and 1 base at J, with 11 bases between. This CDR3 region has 15 residues. Germline lookup yields CDR1 SGHVS and CDR2 FQNEAQ. CDR3 DNA: TGTGCCAGCAGCGCGGGGCAGGGGAACACCGGGGAGCTGTTTTTT. Protein sequence: CASSAGQGNTGELFF.

The chain uses TRBV28 and TRBJ1-5; D may be TRBD1 (5 bases). The CDR3 runs 14 residues. Germline V gene data show CDR1 as MDHEN and CDR2 as SYDVKM. The ends were cut back, 6 bases at V and 5 bases at J, with 14 bases in the middle. CDR3 sequence reads: CASSPIDSYQPQHF. DNA of the CDR3: TGTGCCAGCAGCCCCATAGACAGTTATCAGCCCCAGCATTTT. The variable domain in full, with the rest retrieved from reference TRBV28 and TRBJ1-5, is DVKVTQSSRYLVKRTGEKVFLECVQDMDHENMFWYRQDPGLGLRLIYFSYDVKMKEKGDIPEGYSVSREKKERFSLILESASTNQTSMYLCASSPIDSYQPQHFGDGTRLSIL.

The chain is built from TRBV19 and TRBJ1-5; D uncertain. The CDR3 runs to 15 residues. Germline V lookup: CDR1 LNHDA, CDR2 SQIVND (reference sequence). V shed 1 base and J shed 0 bases, with 7 bases lying between them. CDR3 sequence (DNA): TGTGCCAGTAGTATAGGACGGGGTAGCAATCAGCCCCAGCATTTT. Translated: CASSIGRGSNQPQHF.

The rearrangement links TRBV30 to TRBJ1-4; 7 bases are shared with TRBD1. This CDR3 spans 14 amino acids. V was clipped by 0 bases and J by 7 bases; unmatched bases: 5. Germline assignment: CDR1 GTSNPN and CDR2 SVGIG (reference sequence). The CDR3 sequence: CAWSVGDSTEKLFF. The CDR3 nucleotides read TGTGCCTGGAGTGTGGGGGACAGTACTGAAAAACTGTTTTTT.